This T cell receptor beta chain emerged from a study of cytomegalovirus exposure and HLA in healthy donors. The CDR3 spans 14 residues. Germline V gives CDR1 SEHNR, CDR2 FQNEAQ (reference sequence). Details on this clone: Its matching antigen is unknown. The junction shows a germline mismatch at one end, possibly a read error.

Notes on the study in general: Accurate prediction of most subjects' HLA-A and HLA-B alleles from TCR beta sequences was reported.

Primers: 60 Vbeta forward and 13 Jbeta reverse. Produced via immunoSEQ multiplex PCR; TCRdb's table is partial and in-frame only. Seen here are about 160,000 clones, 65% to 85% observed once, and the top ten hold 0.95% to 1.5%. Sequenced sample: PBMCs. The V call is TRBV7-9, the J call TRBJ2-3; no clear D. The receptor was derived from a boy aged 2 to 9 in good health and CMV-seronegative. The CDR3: CASSRADAADTQYF. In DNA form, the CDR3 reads TGTGCCAGCAGCCGAGCCGACGCGGCAGATACGCAATATTTT.